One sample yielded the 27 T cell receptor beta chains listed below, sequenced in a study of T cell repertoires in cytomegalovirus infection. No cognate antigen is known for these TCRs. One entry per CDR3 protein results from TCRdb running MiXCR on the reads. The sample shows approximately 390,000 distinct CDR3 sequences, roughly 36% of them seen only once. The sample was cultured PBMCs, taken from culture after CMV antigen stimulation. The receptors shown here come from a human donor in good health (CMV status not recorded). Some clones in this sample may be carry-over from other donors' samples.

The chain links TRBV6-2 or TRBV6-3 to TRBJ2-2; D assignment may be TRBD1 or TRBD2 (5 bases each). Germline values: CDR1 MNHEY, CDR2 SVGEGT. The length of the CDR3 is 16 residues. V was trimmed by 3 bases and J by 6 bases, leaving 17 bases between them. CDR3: CASSYMASQGPGELFF. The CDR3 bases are TGTGCCAGCAGTTATATGGCTAGCCAGGGCCCCGGGGAGCTGTTTTTT.

The CDR3 DNA follows: TGTGCCAGTAGGAAGGGGACAGGGGTTCATCAGCCCCAGCATTTT. It is translated as CASRKGTGVHQPQHF. V usage is TRBV19 and J usage is TRBJ1-5; 10 bases are shared with TRBD1. This CDR3 contains 15 residues. Germline values: CDR1 LNHDA, CDR2 SQIVND (reference sequence). Unmatched junction bases numbered 7, after V lost 6 bases and J lost 5 bases.

The CDR3 bases are TGTGCCAGTAGTAACCCCTATCATGACGAGCAGTACTTC. It translates to CASSNPYHDEQYF. The V and J genes are TRBV19 and TRBJ2-7; D not resolved. The CDR3 totals 13 residues. Trimming left V 4 bases short and J 5 bases short, with 12 bases between. Germline V gene lookup returns CDR1 LNHDA and CDR2 SQIVND (reference sequence).

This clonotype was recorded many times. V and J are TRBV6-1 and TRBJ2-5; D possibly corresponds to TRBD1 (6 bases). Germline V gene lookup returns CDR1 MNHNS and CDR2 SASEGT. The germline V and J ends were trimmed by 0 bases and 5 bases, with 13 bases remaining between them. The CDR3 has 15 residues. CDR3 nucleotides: TGTGCCAGCAGTGAAGCTCTCAGGGGACGGGAGACCCAGTACTTC. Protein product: CASSEALRGRETQYF.

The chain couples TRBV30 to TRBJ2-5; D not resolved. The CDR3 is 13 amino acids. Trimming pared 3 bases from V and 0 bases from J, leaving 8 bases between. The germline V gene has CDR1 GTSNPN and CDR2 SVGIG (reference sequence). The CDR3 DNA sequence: TGTGCCTGGAGCAGGAGTAACCAAGAGACCCAGTACTTC. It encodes CAWSRSNQETQYF.

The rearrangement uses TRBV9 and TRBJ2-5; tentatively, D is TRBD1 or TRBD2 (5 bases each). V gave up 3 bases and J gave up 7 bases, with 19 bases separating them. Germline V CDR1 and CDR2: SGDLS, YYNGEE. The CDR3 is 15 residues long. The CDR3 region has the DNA TGTGCCAGCAGCGGAGGGGTCGCCATTGGGGTGACCCAGTACTTC. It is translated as CASSGGVAIGVTQYF.

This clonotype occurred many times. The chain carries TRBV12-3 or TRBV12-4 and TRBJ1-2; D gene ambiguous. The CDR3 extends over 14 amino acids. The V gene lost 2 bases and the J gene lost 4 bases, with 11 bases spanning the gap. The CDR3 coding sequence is TGTGCCAGCAGTTTACTCTCTGTGTTCTATGGCTACACCTTC. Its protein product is CASSLLSVFYGYTF.

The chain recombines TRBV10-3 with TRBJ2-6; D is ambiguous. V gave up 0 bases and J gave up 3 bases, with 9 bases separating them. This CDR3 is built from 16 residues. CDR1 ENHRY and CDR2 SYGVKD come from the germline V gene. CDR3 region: CAISESGANGANVLTF. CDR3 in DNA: TGTGCCATCAGTGAGTCGGGTGCTAATGGGGCCAACGTCCTGACTTTC.

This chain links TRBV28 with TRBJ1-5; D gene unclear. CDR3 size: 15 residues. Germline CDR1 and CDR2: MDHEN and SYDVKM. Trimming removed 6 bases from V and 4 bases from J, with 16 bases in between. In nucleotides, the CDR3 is TGTGCCAGCAGCACGGTGGTGGGGAAAAATCAGCCCCAGCATTTT. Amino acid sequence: CASSTVVGKNQPQHF.

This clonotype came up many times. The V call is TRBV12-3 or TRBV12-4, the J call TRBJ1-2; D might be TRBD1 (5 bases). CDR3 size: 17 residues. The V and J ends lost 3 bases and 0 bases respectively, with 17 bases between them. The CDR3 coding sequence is TGTGCCAGCAGTTTGGGGGAGGACCTGATTTCTAACTATGGCTACACCTTC. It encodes CASSLGEDLISNYGYTF.

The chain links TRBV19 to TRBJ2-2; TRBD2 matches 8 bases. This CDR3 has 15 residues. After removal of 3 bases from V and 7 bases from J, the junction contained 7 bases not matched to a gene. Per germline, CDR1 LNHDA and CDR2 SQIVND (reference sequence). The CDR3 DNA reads TGTGCCAGTAGTATGGTTGCGGGAGGATTCGGGGAGCTGTTTTTT. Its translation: CASSMVAGGFGELFF.

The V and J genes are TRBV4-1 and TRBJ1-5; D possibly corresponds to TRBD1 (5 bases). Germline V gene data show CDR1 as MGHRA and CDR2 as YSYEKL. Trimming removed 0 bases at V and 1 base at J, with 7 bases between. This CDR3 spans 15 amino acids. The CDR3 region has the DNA TGCGCCAGCAGCCAAGACTGGGGGAGCAATCAGCCCCAGCATTTT. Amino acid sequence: CASSQDWGSNQPQHF.

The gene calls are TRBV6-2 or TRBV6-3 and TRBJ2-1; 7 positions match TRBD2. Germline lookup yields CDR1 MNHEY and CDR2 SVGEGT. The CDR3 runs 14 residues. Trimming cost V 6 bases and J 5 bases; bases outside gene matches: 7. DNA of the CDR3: TGTGCCAGCAGCTTCTGGGGGAGGGACAATGAGCAGTTCTTC. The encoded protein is CASSFWGRDNEQFF.

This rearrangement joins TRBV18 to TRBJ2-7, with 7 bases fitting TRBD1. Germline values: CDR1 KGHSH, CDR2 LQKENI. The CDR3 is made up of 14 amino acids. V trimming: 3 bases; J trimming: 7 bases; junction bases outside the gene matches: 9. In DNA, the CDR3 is TGTGCCAGCTCACCTAGACAGGGCTCTCAAGAGCAGTACTTC. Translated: CASSPRQGSQEQYF.

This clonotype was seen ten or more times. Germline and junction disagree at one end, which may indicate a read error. This chain's CDR3 is CASILPGTRGSGANVLTF. CDR3 coding DNA: TGTGCCAGCATCTTACCCGGGACTAGGGGCTCTGGGGCCAACGTCCTGACTTTC. The J gene is TRBJ2-6, the V gene TRBV7-2, with 8 bases lining up with TRBD2. The length of the CDR3 is 18 residues. Germline CDR1 is SGHTA and CDR2 is FQGNSA. The full variable domain, its missing parts supplied by reference TRBV7-2 and TRBJ2-6, is GAGVSQSPSNKVTEKGKDVELRCDPISGHTALYWYRQSLGQGLEFLIYFQGNSAPDKSGLPSDRFSAERTGGSVSTLTIQRTQQEDSAVYLCASILPGTRGSGANVLTFGAGSRLTVL.

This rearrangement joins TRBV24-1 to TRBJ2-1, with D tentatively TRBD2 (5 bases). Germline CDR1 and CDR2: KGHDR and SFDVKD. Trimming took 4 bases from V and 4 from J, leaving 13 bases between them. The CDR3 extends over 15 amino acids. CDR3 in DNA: TGTGCCACCAGTGACCCCACCGGACTTTACAATGAGCAGTTCTTC. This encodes CATSDPTGLYNEQFF.

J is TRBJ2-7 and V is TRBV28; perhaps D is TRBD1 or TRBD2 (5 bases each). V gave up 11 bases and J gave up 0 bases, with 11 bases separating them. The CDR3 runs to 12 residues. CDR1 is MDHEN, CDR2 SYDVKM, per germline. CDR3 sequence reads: CAVQDSSYEQYF. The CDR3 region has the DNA TGTGCCGTACAGGACTCCTCCTACGAGCAGTACTTC.

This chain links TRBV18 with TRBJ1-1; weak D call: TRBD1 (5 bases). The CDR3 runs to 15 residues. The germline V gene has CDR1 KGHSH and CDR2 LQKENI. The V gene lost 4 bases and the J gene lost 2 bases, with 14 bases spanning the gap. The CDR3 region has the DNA TGTGCCAGCTCACTTGAGCAGGGCGTTAACACTGAAGCTTTCTTT. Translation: CASSLEQGVNTEAFF.

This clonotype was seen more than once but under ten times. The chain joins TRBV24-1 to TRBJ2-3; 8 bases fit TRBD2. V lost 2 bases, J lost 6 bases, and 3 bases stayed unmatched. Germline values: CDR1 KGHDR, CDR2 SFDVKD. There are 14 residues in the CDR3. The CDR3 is CATSDSGTSDTQYF. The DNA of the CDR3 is TGTGCCACCAGTGATTCCGGGACTAGTGATACGCAGTATTTT.

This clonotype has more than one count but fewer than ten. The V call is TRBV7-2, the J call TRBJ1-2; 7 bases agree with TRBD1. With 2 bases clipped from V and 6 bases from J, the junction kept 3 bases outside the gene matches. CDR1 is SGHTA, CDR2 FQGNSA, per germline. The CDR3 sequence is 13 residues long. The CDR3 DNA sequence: TGTGCCAGCAGCTTACTCAGGGGGAATGGCTACACCTTC. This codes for CASSLLRGNGYTF.

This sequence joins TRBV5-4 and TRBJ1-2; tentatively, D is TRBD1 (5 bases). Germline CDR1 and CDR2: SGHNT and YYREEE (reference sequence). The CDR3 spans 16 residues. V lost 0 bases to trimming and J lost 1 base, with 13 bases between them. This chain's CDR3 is CASSLDPRGINYGYTF. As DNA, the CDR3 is TGTGCCAGCAGCTTGGATCCTCGGGGGATTAACTATGGCTACACCTTC.

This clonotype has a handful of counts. CDR3 sequence (DNA): TGTGCCAGCAGCCCTCCGGGACAGGGTATGGGATCCTATAATTCACCCCTCCACTTT. Its protein product is CASSPPGQGMGSYNSPLHF. J is TRBJ1-6 and V is TRBV6-6; 9 positions agree with TRBD1. The V gene's germline CDR1 is MNHNY and CDR2 SVGAGI (reference sequence). The CDR3 extends over 19 amino acids. Losses at the gene ends were 6 bases for V and 1 base for J; bases not matched to a gene: 13.

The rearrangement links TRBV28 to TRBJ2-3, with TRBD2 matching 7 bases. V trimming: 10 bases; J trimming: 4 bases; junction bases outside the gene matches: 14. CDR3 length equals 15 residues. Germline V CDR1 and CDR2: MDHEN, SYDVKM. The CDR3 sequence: CATGQAGVESDTQYF. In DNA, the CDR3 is TGTGCCACCGGGCAGGCGGGAGTTGAGTCAGATACGCAGTATTTT.

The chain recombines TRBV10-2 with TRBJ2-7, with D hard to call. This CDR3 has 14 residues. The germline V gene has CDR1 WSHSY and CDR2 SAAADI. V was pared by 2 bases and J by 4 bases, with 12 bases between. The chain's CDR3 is CASSEPAMGYEQYF. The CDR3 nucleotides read TGCGCCAGCAGTGAGCCCGCGATGGGGTACGAGCAGTACTTC.

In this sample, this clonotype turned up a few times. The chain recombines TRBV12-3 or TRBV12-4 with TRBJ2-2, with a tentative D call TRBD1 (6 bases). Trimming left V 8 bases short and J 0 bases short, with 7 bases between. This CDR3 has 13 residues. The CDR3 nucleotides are TGTGCCAGCGGGACACCGAACACCGGGGAGCTGTTTTTT. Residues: CASGTPNTGELFF.

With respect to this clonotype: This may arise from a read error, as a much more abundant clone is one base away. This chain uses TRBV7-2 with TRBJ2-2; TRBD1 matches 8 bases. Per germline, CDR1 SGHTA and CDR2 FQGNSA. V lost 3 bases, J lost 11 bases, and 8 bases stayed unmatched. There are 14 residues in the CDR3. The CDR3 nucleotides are TGTACCAGCAGCTTTACGGGACAGGTCCGAGAGCTGTTTTTT. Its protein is CTSSFTGQVRELFF.

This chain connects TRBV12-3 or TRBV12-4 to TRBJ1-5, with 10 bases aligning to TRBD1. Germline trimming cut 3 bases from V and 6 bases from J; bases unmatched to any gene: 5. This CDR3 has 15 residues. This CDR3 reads CASSFGQGVGQPQHF. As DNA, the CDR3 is TGTGCCAGCAGTTTCGGACAGGGGGTGGGTCAGCCCCAGCATTTT.